These T cell receptor beta chains were read from a single sample in a study of blood T cell repertoires in COVID-19. Repertoires were generated with immunoSEQ multiplex PCR, while TCRdb's copy carries only in-frame clones and drops some. Among 58,000 or so clones, about nine tenths were seen once, and the ten largest hold roughly 8%. The source material was peripheral blood. The receptors were sampled from a woman in her 70s with active COVID-19. Each CDR3 is given with its conserved first and last residue. The D gene is left open where the match is weak. For some rows the clone size is stated as once, few or many, or as a class when expanded; others skip it.

j_gene: TRBJ2-1
d_gene: TRBD2
abundance: NA
v_gene: TRBV5-1
CDR3aa: CASSLNGGKNNEQFF
CDR3nt: TGCGCCAGCAGCTTGAACGGGGGGAAAAACAATGAGCAGTTCTTC

j_gene: TRBJ1-1
d_gene: NA
abundance: NA
v_gene: TRBV5-1
CDR3aa: CASSLGHEAFF
CDR3nt: TGCGCCAGCAGCTTGGGACATGAAGCTTTCTTT

j_gene: TRBJ2-1
d_gene: TRBD2
abundance: NA
v_gene: TRBV15
CDR3aa: CATSASGGSRDEQFF
CDR3nt: TGTGCCACCAGCGCAAGCGGGGGTAGCAGGGATGAGCAGTTCTTC

j_gene: TRBJ1-1
d_gene: NA
abundance: once
v_gene: TRBV12-3/TRBV12-4
CDR3aa: CASSFFRNTEAFF
CDR3nt: TGTGCCAGCAGTTTTTTTCGGAACACTGAAGCTTTCTTT

j_gene: TRBJ1-5
d_gene: TRBD1
abundance: once
v_gene: TRBV2
CDR3aa: CASSGQGPNQPQHF
CDR3nt: TGTGCCAGCAGTGGACAGGGACCCAATCAGCCCCAGCATTTT

j_gene: TRBJ2-1
d_gene: TRBD1
abundance: NA
v_gene: TRBV3-1/TRBV3-2
CDR3aa: CASSPRQGGYNEQFF
CDR3nt: TGTGCCAGCAGCCCGCGACAGGGGGGCTACAATGAGCAGTTCTTC

j_gene: TRBJ2-3
d_gene: TRBD2
abundance: NA
v_gene: TRBV19
CDR3aa: CASRTSGRGRDTQYF
CDR3nt: TGTGCCAGTAGGACTAGCGGGAGGGGAAGAGATACGCAGTATTTT

j_gene: TRBJ1-1
d_gene: NA
abundance: few
v_gene: TRBV18
CDR3aa: CASSPLQMNTEAFF
CDR3nt: TGTGCCAGCTCACCACTACAGATGAACACTGAAGCTTTCTTT

j_gene: TRBJ1-4
d_gene: NA
abundance: NA
v_gene: TRBV5-8
CDR3aa: CASSLDRYATNEKLFF
CDR3nt: TGTGCCAGCAGCTTGGACAGGTATGCAACTAATGAAAAACTGTTTTTT

j_gene: TRBJ1-4
d_gene: TRBD1
abundance: NA
v_gene: TRBV3-1/TRBV3-2
CDR3aa: CASSQGQGIGEKLFF
CDR3nt: TGTGCCAGCAGCCAAGGACAGGGGATAGGTGAAAAACTGTTTTTT

j_gene: TRBJ1-2
d_gene: TRBD1
abundance: NA
v_gene: TRBV10-3
CDR3aa: CAITPQGNYGYTF
CDR3nt: TGTGCCATCACCCCACAGGGGAACTATGGCTACACCTTC

j_gene: TRBJ2-1
d_gene: NA
abundance: NA
v_gene: TRBV29-1
CDR3aa: CSVDSGNEQFF
CDR3nt: TGCAGCGTTGACTCGGGTAATGAGCAGTTCTTC

j_gene: TRBJ2-2
d_gene: TRBD2
abundance: few
v_gene: TRBV28
CDR3aa: CASSLPGGRVGELFF
CDR3nt: TGTGCCAGCAGTTTACCGGGAGGAAGGGTCGGGGAGCTGTTTTTT

j_gene: TRBJ1-1
d_gene: NA
abundance: NA
v_gene: TRBV27
CDR3aa: CASSFLGVRTEAFF
CDR3nt: TGTGCCAGCAGTTTCTTAGGGGTCAGGACTGAAGCTTTCTTT

j_gene: TRBJ2-1
d_gene: TRBD1
abundance: NA
v_gene: TRBV27
CDR3aa: CASSPTGEAYNEQFF
CDR3nt: TGTGCCAGCAGCCCAACAGGGGAAGCCTACAATGAGCAGTTCTTC

j_gene: TRBJ2-4
d_gene: NA
abundance: NA
v_gene: TRBV14
CDR3aa: CASSQSLGPGNIQYF
CDR3nt: TGTGCCAGCAGCCAATCCTTGGGGCCGGGAAACATTCAGTACTTC

j_gene: TRBJ2-7
d_gene: TRBD1
abundance: NA
v_gene: TRBV4-2
CDR3aa: CASSQDEGQGDPYEQYF
CDR3nt: TGTGCCAGCAGCCAAGATGAAGGACAGGGGGATCCCTACGAGCAGTACTTC

j_gene: TRBJ2-3
d_gene: NA
abundance: NA
v_gene: TRBV10-3
CDR3aa: CAIWQGQIDTDTQYF
CDR3nt: TGTGCCATTTGGCAGGGACAAATAGACACAGATACGCAGTATTTT

j_gene: TRBJ2-7
d_gene: TRBD1
abundance: NA
v_gene: TRBV9
CDR3aa: CASSVTGTEAYEQYF
CDR3nt: TGTGCCAGCAGCGTAACCGGGACAGAGGCCTACGAGCAGTACTTC

j_gene: TRBJ2-2
d_gene: NA
abundance: NA
v_gene: TRBV28
CDR3aa: CASAGTNTGELFF
CDR3nt: TGTGCGAGCGCAGGGACTAACACCGGGGAGCTGTTTTTT

j_gene: TRBJ2-1
d_gene: TRBD2
abundance: NA
v_gene: TRBV19
CDR3aa: CASSIKGTSGPAAYNEQFF
CDR3nt: TGTGCCAGTAGTATAAAAGGGACTAGCGGGCCGGCCGCCTACAATGAGCAGTTCTTC

j_gene: TRBJ1-1
d_gene: NA
abundance: few
v_gene: TRBV4-2
CDR3aa: CASSQGEGMNTEAFF
CDR3nt: TGTGCCAGCAGCCAAGGGGAGGGAATGAACACTGAAGCTTTCTTT

j_gene: TRBJ2-1
d_gene: TRBD2
abundance: few
v_gene: TRBV4-1
CDR3aa: CASSQGVVLARYNEQFF
CDR3nt: TGCGCCAGCAGCCAAGGGGTGGTACTAGCGCGGTACAATGAGCAGTTCTTC